This T cell receptor (beta chain) was found in a study of cytomegalovirus exposure and HLA in healthy donors. Note on this clone: As yet, its antigen is unknown.

An approximately 120-subject validation cohort, separate from the roughly 680-subject first cohort, supplied the donors. Study-level findings and limits: Among TCR beta chains, those listed as cytomegalovirus-associated numbered over 150.

Produced via immunoSEQ multiplex PCR; TCRdb's table is partial and in-frame only. The table lists about 340,000 clones, 70% to 90% of them singletons. CDR1 is PRHDT, CDR2 FYEKMQ, per germline (reference sequence). The ends were cut back, 0 bases at V and 4 bases at J, with 13 bases in the middle. The CDR3 extends over 16 amino acids. Sequences were obtained from PBMCs. V and J are TRBV13 and TRBJ2-1; possible D gene TRBD2, 6 bases. The clonotype was recovered from a woman aged 18-29 years in good health and CMV-seronegative. CDR3 region: CASSLGGFAGYNEQFF. CDR3 nucleotides: TGTGCCAGCAGCTTAGGAGGATTCGCGGGATACAATGAGCAGTTCTTC.